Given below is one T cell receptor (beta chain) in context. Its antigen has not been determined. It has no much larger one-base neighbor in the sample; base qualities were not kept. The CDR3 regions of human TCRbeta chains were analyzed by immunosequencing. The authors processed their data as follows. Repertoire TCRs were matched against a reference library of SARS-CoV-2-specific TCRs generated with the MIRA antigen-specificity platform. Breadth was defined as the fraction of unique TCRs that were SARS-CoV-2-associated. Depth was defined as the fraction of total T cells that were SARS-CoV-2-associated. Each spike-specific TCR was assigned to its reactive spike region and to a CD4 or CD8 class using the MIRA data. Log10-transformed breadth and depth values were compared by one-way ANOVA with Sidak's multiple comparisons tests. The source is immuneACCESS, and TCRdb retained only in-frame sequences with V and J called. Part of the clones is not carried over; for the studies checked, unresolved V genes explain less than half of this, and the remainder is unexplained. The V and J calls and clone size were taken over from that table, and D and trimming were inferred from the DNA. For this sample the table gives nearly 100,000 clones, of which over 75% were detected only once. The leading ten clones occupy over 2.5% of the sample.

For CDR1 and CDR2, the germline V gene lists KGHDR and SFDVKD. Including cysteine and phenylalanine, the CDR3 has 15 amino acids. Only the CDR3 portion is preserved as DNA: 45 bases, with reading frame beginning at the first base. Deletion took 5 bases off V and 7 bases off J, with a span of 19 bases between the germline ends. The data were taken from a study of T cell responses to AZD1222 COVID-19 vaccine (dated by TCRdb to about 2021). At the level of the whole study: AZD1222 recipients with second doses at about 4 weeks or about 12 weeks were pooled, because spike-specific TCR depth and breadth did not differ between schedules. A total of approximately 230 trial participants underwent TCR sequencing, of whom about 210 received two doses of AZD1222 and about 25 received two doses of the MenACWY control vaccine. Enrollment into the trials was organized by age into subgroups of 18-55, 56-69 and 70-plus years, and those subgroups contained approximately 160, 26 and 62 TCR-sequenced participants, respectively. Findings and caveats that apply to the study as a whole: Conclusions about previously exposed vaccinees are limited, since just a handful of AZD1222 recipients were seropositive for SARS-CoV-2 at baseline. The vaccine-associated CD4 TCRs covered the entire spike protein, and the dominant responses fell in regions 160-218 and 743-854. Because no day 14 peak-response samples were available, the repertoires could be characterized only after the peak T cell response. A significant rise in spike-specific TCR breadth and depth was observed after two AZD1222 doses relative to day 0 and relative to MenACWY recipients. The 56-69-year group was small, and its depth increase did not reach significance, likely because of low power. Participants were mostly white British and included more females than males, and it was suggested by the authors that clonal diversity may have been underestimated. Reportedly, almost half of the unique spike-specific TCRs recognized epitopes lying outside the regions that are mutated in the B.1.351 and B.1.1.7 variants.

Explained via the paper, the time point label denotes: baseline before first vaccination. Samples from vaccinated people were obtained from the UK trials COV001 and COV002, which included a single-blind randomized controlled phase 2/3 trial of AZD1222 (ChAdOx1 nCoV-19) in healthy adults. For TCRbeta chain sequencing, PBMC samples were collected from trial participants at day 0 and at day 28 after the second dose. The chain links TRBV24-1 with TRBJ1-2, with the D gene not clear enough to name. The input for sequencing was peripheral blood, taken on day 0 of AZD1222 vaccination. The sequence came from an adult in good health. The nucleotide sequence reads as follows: TGTGCCACCAGTGTTCGGACGGGCGTCTGGTGTGGCTACACCTTC. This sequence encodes CATSVRTGVWCGYTF.